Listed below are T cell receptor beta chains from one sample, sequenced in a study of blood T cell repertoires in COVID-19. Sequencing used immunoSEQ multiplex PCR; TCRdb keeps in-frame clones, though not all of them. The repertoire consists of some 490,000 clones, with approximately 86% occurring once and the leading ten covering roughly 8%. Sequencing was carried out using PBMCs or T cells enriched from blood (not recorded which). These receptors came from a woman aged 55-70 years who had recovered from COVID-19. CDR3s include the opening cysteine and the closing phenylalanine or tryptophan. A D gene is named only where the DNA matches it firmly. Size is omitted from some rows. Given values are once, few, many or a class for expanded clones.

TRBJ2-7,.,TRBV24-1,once,CATSDSNRVYEQYF,TGTGCCACCAGTGATTCGAACCGGGTCTACGAGCAGTACTTC
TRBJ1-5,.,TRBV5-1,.,CASSTGSNQPQHF,TGCGCCAGCAGTACAGGGTCCAATCAGCCCCAGCATTTT
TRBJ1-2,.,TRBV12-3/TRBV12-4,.,CASSLEGRGYTF,TGTGCCAGCAGTTTAGAGGGGAGGGGCTACACCTTC
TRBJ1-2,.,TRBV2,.,CASSDPSTDGYTF,TGTGCCAGCAGTGACCCTTCCACGGATGGCTACACCTTC
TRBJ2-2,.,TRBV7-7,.,CATSQATIAGELFF,TGTGCCACCAGTCAGGCCACAATCGCCGGGGAGCTGTTTTTT
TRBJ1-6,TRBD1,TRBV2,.,CASSGDFRGGQGDRDSPLHF,TGTGCCAGCAGTGGAGACTTCCGAGGGGGACAGGGGGATAGGGATTCACCCCTCCACTTT
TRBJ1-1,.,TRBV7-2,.,CASSPTGTNTEAFF,TGTGCCAGCAGCCCAACAGGGACGAACACTGAAGCTTTCTTT
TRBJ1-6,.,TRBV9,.,CASSATDNSPLHF,TGTGCCAGCAGCGCTACAGATAATTCACCCCTCCACTTT
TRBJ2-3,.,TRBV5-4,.,CASSGSAATGGTQYF,TGTGCCAGCAGCGGCAGTGCAGCGACCGGGGGTACGCAGTATTTT
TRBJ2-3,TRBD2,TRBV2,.,CASTRGVGTDTQYF,TGTGCCAGCACTCGGGGGGTCGGCACAGATACGCAGTATTTT
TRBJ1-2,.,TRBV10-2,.,CASSDGPGRSYGYTF,TGCGCCAGCAGTGATGGGCCAGGGAGGTCCTATGGCTACACCTTC
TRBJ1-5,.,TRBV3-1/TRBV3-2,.,CASSQGGDPNQPQHF,TGTGCCAGCAGCCAAGGCGGGGACCCCAATCAGCCCCAGCATTTT
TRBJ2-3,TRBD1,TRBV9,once,CASSPSTGPDTQYF,TGTGCCAGCAGCCCCTCGACAGGGCCCGATACGCAGTATTTT
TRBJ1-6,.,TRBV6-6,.,CASRHRESPLHF,TGTGCCAGCAGACACAGGGAATCACCCCTCCACTTT
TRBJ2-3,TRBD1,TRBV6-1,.,CASSEAPTGGTDTQYF,TGTGCCAGCAGTGAAGCGCCCACAGGGGGCACAGATACGCAGTATTTT
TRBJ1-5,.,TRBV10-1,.,CASSENPNQPQHF,TGCGCCAGCAGTGAGAATCCGAATCAGCCCCAGCATTTT
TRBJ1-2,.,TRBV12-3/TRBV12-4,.,CASTVTGIYGYTF,TGTGCCAGCACCGTAACAGGGATTTATGGCTACACCTTC
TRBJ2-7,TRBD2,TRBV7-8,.,CASGGVPYF,TGTGCCAGCGGGGGGGTACCGTACTTC
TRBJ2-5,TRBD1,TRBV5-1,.,CASRLQGVETQYF,TGCGCCAGCAGATTGCAGGGGGTAGAGACCCAGTACTTC
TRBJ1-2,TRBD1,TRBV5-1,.,CASSLLGTGNYGYTF,TGCGCCAGCAGCTTGCTTGGGACAGGCAACTATGGCTACACCTTC
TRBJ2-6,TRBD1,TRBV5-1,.,CASSLARQGGANVLTF,TGCGCCAGCAGCTTGGCGAGACAGGGTGGGGCCAACGTCCTGACTTTC
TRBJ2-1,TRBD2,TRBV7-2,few,CASSWAGSGGLNNEQFF,TGTGCCAGCAGCTGGGCGGGTAGCGGGGGGCTTAACAATGAGCAGTTCTTC
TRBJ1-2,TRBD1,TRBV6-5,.,CASSYSSRGIDYGYTF,TGTGCCAGCAGTTACTCCTCCAGGGGGATTGACTATGGCTACACCTTC
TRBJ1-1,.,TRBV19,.,CASYAPGHPLNTEAFF,TGTGCCAGCTACGCTCCAGGGCATCCCTTGAACACTGAAGCTTTCTTT
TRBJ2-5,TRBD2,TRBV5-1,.,CASSLGLVAGAYQETQYF,TGCGCCAGCAGCTTGGGGTTGGTAGCGGGGGCGTACCAAGAGACCCAGTACTTC
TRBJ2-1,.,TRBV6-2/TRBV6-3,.,CASSYSRVSEQFF,TGTGCCAGCAGTTACTCGAGAGTGAGTGAGCAGTTCTTC
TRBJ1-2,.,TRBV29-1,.,CSVTEIGTDYGYTF,TGCAGCGTGACAGAAATCGGGACTGACTATGGCTACACCTTC
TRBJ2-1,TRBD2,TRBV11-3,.,CASSLGTSGNNEQFF,TGTGCCAGCAGCTTGGGGACTAGCGGCAACAATGAGCAGTTCTTC
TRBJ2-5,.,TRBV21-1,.,CASSKCSGGVETQYF,TGTGCCAGCAGCAAATGTTCCGGAGGAGTGGAGACCCAGTACTTC
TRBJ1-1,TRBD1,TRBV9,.,CASSARQGDAEAFF,TGTGCCAGCAGCGCCCGACAGGGGGACGCTGAAGCTTTCTTT
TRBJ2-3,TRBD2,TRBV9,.,CASSVLSGGTDTQYF,TGTGCCAGCAGCGTACTGAGCGGGGGCACAGATACGCAGTATTTT
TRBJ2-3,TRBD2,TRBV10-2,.,CASSSIAGVADTQYF,TGCGCCAGCAGTTCTATAGCGGGGGTGGCAGATACGCAGTATTTT